This T cell receptor (beta chain) was found in a study of blood T cells in healthy people across ages. From germline, CDR1 is SGHRS and CDR2 YFSETQ. This CDR3 is 15 amino acids long. The authors ran a second PCR of about 7 to 11 cycles using a sample-barcoded 5' primer and a J-beta primer mix. Each CDR3 protein is one row after TCRdb ran MiXCR on the 5' RACE reads. This sample carries hundreds of thousands of distinct CDR3 sequences, under 30% of them seen once, and the ten largest clones take over 2.5%. This clonotype has just a few counts. This sample was also put to use in a study of T cells of mothers and their children.

The sequencing input was blood. The source of this sequence is a boy between 10 and 17 years old in good health. The chain has TRBV5-1 and TRBJ2-1, with 7 bases fitting TRBD2. The closer fit of TRBJ2-5 to the DNA end suggests the J call may be wrong. This CDR3 is CASSLILRGEETQYF. CDR3 DNA sequence: TGCGCCAGCAGCTTGATCCTCCGGGGGGAAGAGACCCAGTACTTC.